This T cell receptor (beta chain) was obtained from a study of Graves' ophthalmopathy and Graves' hyperthyroidism. General study results and limits: Ophthalmopathy and stable hyperthyroidism were discriminated by a 13-signature model, with roughly 86% sensitivity and approximately 77% specificity. Forecasting of ophthalmopathy progression by the model achieved almost 71% sensitivity and around 77% specificity.

Amplification of TCR beta CDR3 regions used RNA transcripts. First-round RT-PCR relied on HTBI primers, and a second-round multiplex PCR came next. TCRdb redid the calling of the multiplex PCR reads with MiXCR, one entry per CDR3 protein. Among more than 1,000,000 distinct CDR3 sequences listed, approximately 35% were seen once. A word on this clonotype: Its antigen is unidentified.

Each hyperthyroidism patient was newly diagnosed, with under 2 months' duration, and aged 18 to 65. Serum thyroxine and TRAb, along with clinical symptoms, thyroid ultrasound and orbital computed tomography, were what diagnosis relied on. The CDR3 contains 15 residues. Germline-derived CDR1 and CDR2 are SNHLY and FYNNEI. V lost 8 bases to trimming and J lost 7 bases, with 18 bases between them. The chain links TRBV2 to TRBJ1-6, with D possibly matching TRBD1 (5 bases). This TCR came from an adult man with Graves' hyperthyroidism. Specimen: peripheral blood or thyroid tissue (not recorded which). The DNA of the CDR3 is TGTGCCAGCTCCCCCGGGGCAGGCGAAAATTCACCCCTCCACTTT. It specifies CASSPGAGENSPLHF.